In this sample, the clone carrying this T cell receptor (beta chain) turned up a few times. Its matching antigen is unknown. The record originates from a study of beta chain features in type 1 diabetes. About the research overall: Healthy donors resembled patients in age, gender and cell yields. Study outcomes and limitations: There was a moderate but significant shortening of TCRB CDR3s in all four CD4+ subsets of Type 1 diabetes patients. Naive, central memory and Treg TCRB repertoires appeared more alike in patients than in healthy donors. Insertions were fewer and deletions more numerous at VDJ junctions in type 1 diabetes patients. Shorter templates might be favored by PCR, and equally so in patients and in controls.

This CDR3 comprises 13 residues. Trimming shortened V by 6 bases and J by 4 bases, and 16 bases separated the two germline ends. CDR1 is SQVTM and CDR2 is ANQGSEA in the germline V gene. Of the isolated RNA, all was reverse transcribed, and so the sequenced material was expressed TCRB transcripts. Measured with immunoSEQ multiplex PCR; TCRdb has only the in-frame clones, and not every one. Of 300,000 or so clones in the sample, roughly 13% were seen once. The chain employs TRBV29-1 and TRBJ2-7; TRBD1 might be the D (6 bases). The receptor was isolated from a man aged 25 to 40 with type 1 diabetes. Sequenced input: naive CD4+ T cells from blood. The CDR3 sequence: CSVYGTPDYEQYF. The DNA of the CDR3 is TGCAGCGTCTACGGGACACCCGATTACGAGCAGTACTTC.